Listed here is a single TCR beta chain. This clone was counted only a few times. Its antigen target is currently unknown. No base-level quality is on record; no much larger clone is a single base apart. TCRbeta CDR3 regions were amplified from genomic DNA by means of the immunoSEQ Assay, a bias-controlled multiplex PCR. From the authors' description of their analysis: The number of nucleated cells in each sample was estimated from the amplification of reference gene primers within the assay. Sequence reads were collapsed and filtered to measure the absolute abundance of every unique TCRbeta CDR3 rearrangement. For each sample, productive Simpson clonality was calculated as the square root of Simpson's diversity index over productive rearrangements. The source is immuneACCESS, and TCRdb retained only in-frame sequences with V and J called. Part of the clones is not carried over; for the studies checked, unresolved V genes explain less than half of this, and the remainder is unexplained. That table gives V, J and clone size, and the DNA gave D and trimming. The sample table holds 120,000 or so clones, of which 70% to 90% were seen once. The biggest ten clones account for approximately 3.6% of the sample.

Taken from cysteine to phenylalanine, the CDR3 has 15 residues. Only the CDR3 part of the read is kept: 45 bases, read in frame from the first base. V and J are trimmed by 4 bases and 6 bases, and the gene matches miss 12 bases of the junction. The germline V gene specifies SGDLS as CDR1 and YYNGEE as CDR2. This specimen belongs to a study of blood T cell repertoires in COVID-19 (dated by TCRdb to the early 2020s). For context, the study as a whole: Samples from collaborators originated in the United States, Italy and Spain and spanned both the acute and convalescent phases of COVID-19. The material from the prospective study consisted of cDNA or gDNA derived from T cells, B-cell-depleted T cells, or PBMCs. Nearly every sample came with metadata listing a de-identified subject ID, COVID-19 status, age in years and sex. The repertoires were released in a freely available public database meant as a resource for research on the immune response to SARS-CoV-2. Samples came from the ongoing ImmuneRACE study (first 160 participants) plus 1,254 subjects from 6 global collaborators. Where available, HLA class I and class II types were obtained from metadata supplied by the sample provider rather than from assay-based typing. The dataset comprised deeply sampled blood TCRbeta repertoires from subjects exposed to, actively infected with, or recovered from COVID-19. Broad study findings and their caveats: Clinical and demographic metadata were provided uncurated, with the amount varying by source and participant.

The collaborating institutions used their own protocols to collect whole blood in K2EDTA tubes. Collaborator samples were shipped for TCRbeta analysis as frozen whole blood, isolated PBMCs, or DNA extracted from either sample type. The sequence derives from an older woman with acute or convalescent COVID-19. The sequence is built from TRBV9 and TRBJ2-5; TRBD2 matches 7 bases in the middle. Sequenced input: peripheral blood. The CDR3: CASSPGGDSEKTQYF. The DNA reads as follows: TGTGCCAGCAGCCCGGGGGGAGACTCGGAGAAGACCCAGTACTTC.